This T cell receptor (beta chain) was captured by sequencing in a study of blood T cell repertoires in COVID-19. About the research overall: The United States, Italy and Spain supplied acute and convalescent COVID-19 samples. In each case, the material was cDNA or gDNA derived from T cells, B-cell-depleted T cells, or PBMCs.

Per the authors' pipeline: Nucleated cell number was recorded as an estimate derived from reference gene primer amplification. Only in-frame clones appear in the TCRdb table, and some are missing; sequencing was by immunoSEQ multiplex PCR. D and trimming were read from the DNA, whereas the V and J calls and clone size are those reported in that table. Among about 46,000 clones listed, about four fifths were seen once. Trimming took off 5 bases at V and 0 bases at J, with 7 bases between the two ends. Germline CDR1 is MNHNY and CDR2 is SVGAGI (reference sequence). CDR3 length equals 13 residues. The sequenced sample consisted of peripheral blood. The TCR sequence derives from a man aged 55 to 70 with acute or convalescent COVID-19. J is TRBJ1-2 and V is TRBV6-6; tentatively, D is TRBD1 (5 bases). CDR3 sequence (DNA): TGTGCCAGCAGTCCGGGGGCTAACTATGGCTACACCTTC. Its protein is CASSPGANYGYTF.